The 4 T cell receptor beta chains presented below share a single source sample, sequenced in a study of shared clonotypes between healthy human individuals (dated by TCRdb to about 2020). The method was the immunoSEQ multiplex PCR assay. Sourced from immuneACCESS, this table was stored by TCRdb with only in-frame sequences that have V and J called. A share of the clones is absent; for the studies checked, an unresolved V gene accounts for under half, and the remainder has no known explanation. For this sample the table gives about 2 million clones, of which 90% to 95% were detected only once. The ten most abundant clones make up roughly 0.13% of the sample. The specimen was naive CD4+ T cells sorted from blood. Taken with the paper, the label for cell subset or site translates to: CD45RA+ positively selected. The receptors shown here come from a man younger than 35 in good health.

This chain joins TRBV19 and TRBJ2-1, with D perhaps TRBD2 (5 bases). The CDR3 spans 15 residues. With 5 bases removed from V and 1 base from J, the gap between germline ends came to 12 bases. CDR1 LNHDA and CDR2 SQIVND come from the germline V gene (reference sequence). CDR3 protein: CASSSYGESYNEQFF. The CDR3 nucleotides are TGTGCCAGTAGTTCCTATGGGGAGTCCTACAATGAGCAGTTCTTC.

CDR3 protein: CAWSGGKIAGTDTQYF. Here the CDR3 DNA reads TGTGCCTGGAGCGGGGGTAAGATAGCGGGCACAGATACGCAGTATTTT. The chain combines TRBV30 with TRBJ2-3; perhaps TRBD2 as D (6 bases). The germline V gene has CDR1 GTSNPN and CDR2 SVGIG (reference sequence). V lost 3 bases and J lost 1, with 17 bases in between. This CDR3 region has 16 residues.

This chain joins TRBV7-2 and TRBJ2-1, with a possible D match to TRBD2 (5 bases). The germline V gene encodes CDR1 SGHTA and CDR2 FQGNSA. Trimming shortened V by 2 bases and J by 2 bases, and 10 bases separated the two germline ends. The CDR3 runs to 15 residues. CDR3 bases: TGTGCCAGCAGCTTAATGGGAGTAGCCTACAATGAGCAGTTCTTC. This encodes CASSLMGVAYNEQFF.

V is TRBV7-3 and J is TRBJ2-2, with 8 bases fitting TRBD1. Germline assignment: CDR1 SGHTA and CDR2 FQGTGA. V shed 2 bases, J shed 3 bases, and the junction held 2 bases outside the gene matches. This CDR3 has 15 amino acids. This CDR3 is CASSLGRGHTGELFF. As DNA, the CDR3 is TGTGCCAGCAGCTTAGGCAGGGGGCACACCGGGGAGCTGTTTTTT.